This T cell receptor beta chain was found in a study of blood T cell repertoires in COVID-19. Study-wide background: From the United States, Italy and Spain came samples of acute and convalescent COVID-19. In each case, the material was cDNA or gDNA derived from T cells, B-cell-depleted T cells, or PBMCs.

In the original workflow: Estimated nucleated cell counts came from reference gene primer amplification. TCRdb keeps only in-frame clones here, not all; method: immunoSEQ multiplex PCR. Clone size and the V and J calls come from that table; the DNA yielded D and trimming. The top ten clones hold 9.7% of a sample with under 250,000 clones, roughly 88% of them seen once. Germline loops: CDR1 MGHRA, CDR2 YSYEKL. There are 12 residues in the CDR3. Between the trimmed V and J ends, which lost 8 bases and 8 bases, there was a span of 13 bases. The rearrangement joins TRBV4-1 to TRBJ2-4; the D gene is possibly TRBD2 (6 bases). Material for sequencing was peripheral blood. The clonotype was recovered from a man between 45 and 60 years old with active or convalescent COVID-19. In nucleotides, the CDR3 is TGCGCCAGCGAGGGCAGGGAGGACATTCAGTACTTC. It encodes CASEGREDIQYF.